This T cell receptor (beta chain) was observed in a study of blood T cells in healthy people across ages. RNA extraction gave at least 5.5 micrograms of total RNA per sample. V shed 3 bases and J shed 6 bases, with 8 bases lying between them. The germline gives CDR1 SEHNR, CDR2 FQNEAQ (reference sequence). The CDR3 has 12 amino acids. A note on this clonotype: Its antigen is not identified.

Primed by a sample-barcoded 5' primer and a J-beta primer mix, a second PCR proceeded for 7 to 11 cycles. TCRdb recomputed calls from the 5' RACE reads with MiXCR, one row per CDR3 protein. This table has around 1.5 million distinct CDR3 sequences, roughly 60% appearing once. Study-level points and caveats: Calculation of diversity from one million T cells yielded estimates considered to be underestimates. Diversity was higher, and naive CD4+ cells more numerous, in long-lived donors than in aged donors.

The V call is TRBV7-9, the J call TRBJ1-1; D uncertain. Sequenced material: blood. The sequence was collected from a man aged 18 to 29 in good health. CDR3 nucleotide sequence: TGTGCCAGCAGCTTGGTCCGGGCTGAAGCTTTCTTT. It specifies CASSLVRAEAFF.